What follows is one T cell receptor beta chain and its context. Profiled with immunoSEQ multiplex PCR; TCRdb holds only in-frame clones, not every one. In the table there are 200,000 to 300,000 clones, 75% to 85% of which are singletons. Germline V gives CDR1 MDHEN, CDR2 SYDVKM. CDR3 length: 16 amino acids. V lost 4 bases and J lost 0; bases outside the gene matches: 4. This entry comes from a study of blood T cell repertoires in COVID-19. Turning to the study itself: From the United States, Italy and Spain came samples of acute and convalescent COVID-19. The cDNA or gDNA used as material had been derived from T cells, B-cell-depleted T cells, or PBMCs.

The chain uses TRBV28 and TRBJ2-1; 9 bases align to TRBD2. Sequencing was performed on peripheral blood. The clonotype comes from a woman aged 70-85 years with acute or convalescent COVID-19. In DNA form, the CDR3 reads TGTGCCAGCAGTTCACTGCGGGGGGGCTCCTACAATGAGCAGTTCTTC. Encoded protein: CASSSLRGGSYNEQFF.